A selection of T cell receptor beta chains follows, all from one sample in a study of CD8 T cells in Susac syndrome. Each CDR3 protein gets one entry after TCRdb re-called the immunoSEQ multiplex PCR reads with MiXCR. This repertoire shows 150,000 or so distinct CDR3 sequences, just under 95% found once; its top ten account for more than 0.2%. Material: CD8+ T cells from PBMCs. The receptors shown here come from a human donor with multiple sclerosis. Both conserved end residues are part of each CDR3. The D gene is left open where the match is weak. Clone sizes are given selectively: once, few, many, or a class where the clone is expanded.

16	NA	NA	TRBV11-2	TRBJ2-3	TGTGCCAGCAAGAACCCGGGACCTACGTACACAGATACGCAGTATTTT	CASKNPGPTYTDTQYF
13	TRBD1	NA	TRBV30	TRBJ2-7	TGTGCCTGGGGAGAGGGGGCGCAGTACGAGCAGTACTTC	CAWGEGAQYEQYF
15	NA	NA	TRBV4-1	TRBJ2-7	TGCGCCAGCAGCCAAGATGCCGGGGGCCGTTACGAGCAGTACTTC	CASSQDAGGRYEQYF
14	NA	NA	TRBV28	TRBJ1-5	TGTGCCAGCACCCTTTTAGACAGCAATCAGCCCCAGCATTTT	CASTLLDSNQPQHF
12	TRBD1	NA	TRBV13	TRBJ2-3	TGTGCCAGCAGCGCCACAGGGGGCTTTAGGTATTTT	CASSATGGFRYF
14	NA	NA	TRBV29-1	TRBJ2-1	TGCAGCGGCGGGCGCGCGGGGAGGAACAATGAGCAGTTCTTC	CSGGRAGRNNEQFF
17	NA	NA	TRBV7-2	TRBJ1-6	TGTGCCAGCAGCCCCCGTCCACTGGGACCGAGCAATTCACCCCTCCACTTT	CASSPRPLGPSNSPLHF
13	NA	few	TRBV7-9	TRBJ1-2	TGTGCCAGCAGCTTGGACGGAAACTATGGCTACACCTTC	CASSLDGNYGYTF
15	NA	NA	TRBV7-4	TRBJ1-5	TGTGCCAGCAGCCCGCGACGACAGGCCAATCAGCCCCAGCATTTT	CASSPRRQANQPQHF
14	NA	NA	TRBV7-9	TRBJ2-7	TGTGCCAGCAGCGACAAGGGAAACCTCCACGAGCAGTACTTC	CASSDKGNLHEQYF
15	NA	once	TRBV4-1	TRBJ1-2	TGCGCCAGCAGCCAAGAGGGCAGTCGAAACTATGGCTACACCTTC	CASSQEGSRNYGYTF
15	NA	NA	TRBV13	TRBJ2-5	TGTGCCAGCAGCTTCTCGGTGACAGCTCAAGAGACCCAGTACTTC	CASSFSVTAQETQYF
13	NA	NA	TRBV9	TRBJ1-1	TGTGCCAGCAGCGTGAGCAGGGGAACTGAAGCTTTCTTT	CASSVSRGTEAFF
18	TRBD2	NA	TRBV5-6	TRBJ2-1	TGTGCCAGCAGCTTCGGGACTAGCGGCATTGGAATGTACAATGAGCAGTTCTTC	CASSFGTSGIGMYNEQFF
12	NA	NA	TRBV25-1	TRBJ2-7	TGTGCCAGCAGTGCGGGGTCTTACGAGCAGTACTTC	CASSAGSYEQYF
14	NA	NA	TRBV4-1	TRBJ1-6	TGCGCCAGCAGCCAAGGGCGTGGGAATTCACCCCTCCACTTT	CASSQGRGNSPLHF
14	TRBD1	NA	TRBV5-1	TRBJ2-7	TGCGCCAGCAGCGGGGGACAGGGGCGCTACGAGCAGTACTTC	CASSGGQGRYEQYF
15	NA	NA	TRBV9	TRBJ1-1	TGTGCCAGCAGCGCGTCGACAGCTATGAACACTGAAGCTTTCTTT	CASSASTAMNTEAFF
15	TRBD1	NA	TRBV7-9	TRBJ2-1	TGTGCCAGCAGCTTCGTGGACAGGGGGATGGATGAGCAGTTCTTC	CASSFVDRGMDEQFF
13	NA	NA	TRBV25-1	TRBJ2-5	TGTGCCAGCAGTGTCTCCGGTCCGGAGACCCAGTACTTC	CASSVSGPETQYF
12	NA	once	TRBV5-4	TRBJ2-5	TGTGCCAGCAGCTTGCTGAAAGAGACCCAGTACTTC	CASSLLKETQYF
14	TRBD2	NA	TRBV11-2	TRBJ2-1	TGTGCCAGCAGCTTGGGGGAGGGTACCGATGAGCAGTTCTTC	CASSLGEGTDEQFF
15	TRBD1	NA	TRBV9	TRBJ1-1	TGTGCCAGCAGCCCCTCGGGAACAGGGGGCACTGAAGCTTTCTTT	CASSPSGTGGTEAFF
12	NA	NA	TRBV6-5	TRBJ2-5	TGTGCCAGCAGGAGCGTCCGAGAGACCCAGTACTTC	CASRSVRETQYF
16	NA	once	TRBV27	TRBJ2-5	TGTGCCAGCAGTTTACGCACGGGGGATCCGATGGAGACCCAGTACTTC	CASSLRTGDPMETQYF
11	NA	NA	TRBV20-1	TRBJ1-2	TGCAGTGCTAGAGGGGGCGGTACTCACACCTTC	CSARGGGTHTF
15	NA	NA	TRBV3-1	TRBJ1-2	TGTGCCAGCAGCCAACGCAGGAGAACTAACTATGGCTACACCTTC	CASSQRRRTNYGYTF
16	NA	NA	TRBV5-4	TRBJ1-1	TGTGCCAGCAGCTTCGTCCCACCGGGGCAAGGGACTGAAGCTTTCTTT	CASSFVPPGQGTEAFF
14	TRBD1	once	TRBV4-3	TRBJ2-3	TGCGCCAGCAGCCAAGTTGGGACAGCCGATACGCAGTATTTT	CASSQVGTADTQYF
15	NA	NA	TRBV2	TRBJ2-3	TGTGCCAGCATTTCCTCCTCCCCAAGGGCAGATACGCAGTATTTT	CASISSSPRADTQYF
15	NA	NA	TRBV13	TRBJ2-1	TGTGCCAGCAGCTTGGTGGGCTCTTCCTACAATGAGCAGTTCTTC	CASSLVGSSYNEQFF
13	NA	NA	TRBV29-1	TRBJ2-5	TGCAGCGTCATGGGGGAGGGGGGAAAGACCCAGTACTTC	CSVMGEGGKTQYF
17	TRBD1	NA	TRBV25-1	TRBJ1-5	TGTGCCAGCAGTGACCCGGGACAGGGGGAAAGCAATCAGCCCCAGCATTTT	CASSDPGQGESNQPQHF
13	NA	NA	TRBV3-1	TRBJ1-5	TGTGCCAGCAGCCAAGAGCTCGAAGATACGCAGCATTTT	CASSQELEDTQHF
14	TRBD2	once	TRBV28	TRBJ2-3	TGTGCCAGCAGCTGGCGGGGGGACACAGATACGCAGTATTTT	CASSWRGDTDTQYF
16	TRBD1	once	TRBV30	TRBJ1-1	TGTGCCTGTCTGACAGGGGATGGTGGAATGAACACTGAAGCTTTCTTT	CACLTGDGGMNTEAFF
16	TRBD2	once	TRBV29-1	TRBJ2-7	TGCAGCGTTGTGGAGCGGGGGCCCAAACTTACCTACGAGCAGTACTTC	CSVVERGPKLTYEQYF
14	NA	NA	TRBV27	TRBJ2-1	TGTGCCAGCAGCACGAACGGGGGTTACAATGAGCAGTTCTTC	CASSTNGGYNEQFF
15	NA	once	TRBV13	TRBJ2-1	TGTGCCAGCAGCTTAGGCTCCAGCTCCTACAATGAGCAGTTCTTC	CASSLGSSSYNEQFF
12	NA	few	TRBV14	TRBJ1-1	TGTGCCTCCGGGAGCCTGAACACTGAAGCTTTCTTT	CASGSLNTEAFF
16	TRBD2	NA	TRBV28	TRBJ2-1	TGTGCCAGCAGTACCCGGACTAGCTCAACCTACAATGAGCAGTTCTTC	CASSTRTSSTYNEQFF
14	NA	NA	TRBV7-2	TRBJ2-1	TGTGCCAGCAGCCGTAACAGGGCGGGTAGGGAGCAGTTCTTC	CASSRNRAGREQFF
12	NA	NA	TRBV5-1	TRBJ1-1	TGCGCCAGTGGACGCTATGATCGTGAAGCTTTCTTT	CASGRYDREAFF
14	NA	NA	TRBV6-5	TRBJ1-1	TGTGCCAGCAGTTACTCTGGGATGAACACTGAAGCTTTCTTT	CASSYSGMNTEAFF
14	NA	NA	TRBV7-8	TRBJ2-7	TGTGCCAGCAGCTTAAGTCAGTTGTTCGACGAGCAGTACTTC	CASSLSQLFDEQYF
15	NA	NA	TRBV5-1	TRBJ2-3	TGCGCCAGCAGCTACGGACACGACAGCACAGATACGCAGTATTTT	CASSYGHDSTDTQYF
12	TRBD2	NA	TRBV29-1	TRBJ2-5	TGCAGCGTCCCGACTAGCAAAGAGACCCAGTACTTC	CSVPTSKETQYF
14	NA	NA	TRBV4-1	TRBJ2-7	TGCGCCAGCAGCCAAGCCGGGGTTACCTACGAGCAGTACTTC	CASSQAGVTYEQYF
13	NA	NA	TRBV15	TRBJ2-1	TGTGCCACCAGGGCAACTGGGACGAATGAGCAGTTCTTC	CATRATGTNEQFF
16	TRBD1	once	TRBV10-3	TRBJ2-1	TGTGCCATCAGCCCCCTAGCACAGGGGCTGGACAATGAGCAGTTCTTC	CAISPLAQGLDNEQFF
13	NA	NA	TRBV27	TRBJ1-5	TGTGCCAGCAGTTGGGGTCGCAATCAGCCCCAGCATTTT	CASSWGRNQPQHF
13	NA	NA	TRBV5-1	TRBJ2-1	TGCGCCAGCAGCTATAGCTCCTACAATGAGCAGTTCTTC	CASSYSSYNEQFF
17	NA	NA	TRBV14	TRBJ2-5	TGTGCCAGCAGCCCATACCGCGCGGGGGCCTCCAAAGAGACCCAGTACTTC	CASSPYRAGASKETQYF
18	TRBD1	once	TRBV7-8	TRBJ2-7	TGTGCCAGCAGCACACACCTCGCAACAGGGGGCAGGACCTACGAGCAGTACTTC	CASSTHLATGGRTYEQYF
16	TRBD1	NA	TRBV25-1	TRBJ1-3	TGTGCCAACCCACGCCCCAGGGGGCGCCGTGGAAACACCATATATTTT	CANPRPRGRRGNTIYF
13	TRBD2	NA	TRBV27	TRBJ2-1	TGTGCCAGCAGGACGGGCCTAGCGGGGGACGAGTTCTTC	CASRTGLAGDEFF